The sequence of this TCR beta chain was determined in a study of T-cell memory formation after mild COVID-19. The CDR3 is 14 amino acids. J was trimmed by 4 bases and V by 3 bases; bases with no gene match: 5. Germline V gives CDR1 SSHAT, CDR2 FNYEAQ (reference sequence). TCRdb fed the 5' RACE reads into MiXCR, producing one record per CDR3 protein. The table shows approximately 440,000 distinct CDR3 sequences, with around 20% occurring only once. Sequencing was done on a sample of PBMCs or a T cell subset sorted from them (not recorded which). This receptor was taken from an adult woman who had mild COVID-19 (a few samples of this study predate the infection). Cell type and time point are not known. This chain uses TRBV7-7 with TRBJ2-7, with 8 bases that match TRBD1. The CDR3 nucleotides read TGTGCCAGCAGCTTCGGGACAGGTTTTTACGAGCAGTACTTC. Protein product: CASSFGTGFYEQYF. Based on the CDR3 plus reference TRBV7-7 and TRBJ2-7, the full variable domain is GAGVSQSPRYKVTKRGQDVTLRCDPISSHATLYWYQQALGQGPEFLTYFNYEAQPDKSGLPSDRFSAERPEGSISTLTIQRTEQRDSAMYRCASSFGTGFYEQYFGPGTRLTVT.